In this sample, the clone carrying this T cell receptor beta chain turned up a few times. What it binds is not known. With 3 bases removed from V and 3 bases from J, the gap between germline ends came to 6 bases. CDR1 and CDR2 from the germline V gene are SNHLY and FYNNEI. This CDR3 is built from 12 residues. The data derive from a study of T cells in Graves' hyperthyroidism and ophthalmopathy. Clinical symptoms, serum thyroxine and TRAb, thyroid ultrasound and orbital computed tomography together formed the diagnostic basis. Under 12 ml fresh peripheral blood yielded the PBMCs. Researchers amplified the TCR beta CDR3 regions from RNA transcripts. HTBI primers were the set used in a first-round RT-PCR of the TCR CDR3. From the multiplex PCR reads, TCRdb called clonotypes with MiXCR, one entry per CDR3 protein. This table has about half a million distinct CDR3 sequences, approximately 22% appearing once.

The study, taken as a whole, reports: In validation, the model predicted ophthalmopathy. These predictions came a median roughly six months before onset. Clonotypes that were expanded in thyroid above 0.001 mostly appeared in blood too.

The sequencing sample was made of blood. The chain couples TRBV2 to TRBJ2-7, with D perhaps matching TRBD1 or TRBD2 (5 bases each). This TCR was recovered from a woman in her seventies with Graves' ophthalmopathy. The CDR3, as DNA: TGTGCCAGCAGTGAGGGACGCTACGAGCAGTACTTC. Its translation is CASSEGRYEQYF.